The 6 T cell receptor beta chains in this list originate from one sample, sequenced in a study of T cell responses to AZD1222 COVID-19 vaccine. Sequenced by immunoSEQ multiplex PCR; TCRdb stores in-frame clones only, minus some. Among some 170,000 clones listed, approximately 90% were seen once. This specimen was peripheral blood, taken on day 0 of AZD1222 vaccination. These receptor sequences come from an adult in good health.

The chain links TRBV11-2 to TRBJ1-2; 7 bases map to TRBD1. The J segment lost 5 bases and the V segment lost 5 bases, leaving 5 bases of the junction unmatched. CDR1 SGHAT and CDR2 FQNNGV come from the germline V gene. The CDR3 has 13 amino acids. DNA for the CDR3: TGTGCCAGCAGCCCGGACAGGCAGTATGGCTACACCTTC. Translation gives CASSPDRQYGYTF.

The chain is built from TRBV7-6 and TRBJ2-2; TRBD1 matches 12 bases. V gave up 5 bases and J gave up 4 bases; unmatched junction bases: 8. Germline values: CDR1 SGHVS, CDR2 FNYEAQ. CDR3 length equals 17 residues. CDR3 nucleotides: TGTGCCAGCAGCCCAGGGACAGGGGGCGAGGGCACCGGGGAGCTGTTTTTT. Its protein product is CASSPGTGGEGTGELFF.

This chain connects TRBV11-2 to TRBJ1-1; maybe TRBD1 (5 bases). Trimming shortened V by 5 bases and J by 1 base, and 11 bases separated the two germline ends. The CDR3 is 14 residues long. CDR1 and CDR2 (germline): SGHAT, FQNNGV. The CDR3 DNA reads TGTGCCAGCAGCCTTACAGGTACGAACACTGAAGCTTTCTTT. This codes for CASSLTGTNTEAFF. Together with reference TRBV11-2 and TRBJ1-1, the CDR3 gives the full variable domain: EAGVAQSPRYKIIEKRQSVAFWCNPISGHATLYWYQQILGQGPKLLIQFQNNGVVDDSQLPKDRFSAERLKGVDSTLKIQPAKLEDSAVYLCASSLTGTNTEAFFGQGTRLTVV.

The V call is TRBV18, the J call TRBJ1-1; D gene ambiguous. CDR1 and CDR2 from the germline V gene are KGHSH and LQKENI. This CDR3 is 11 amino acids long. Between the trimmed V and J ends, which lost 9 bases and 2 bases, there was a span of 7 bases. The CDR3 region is CASCSNTEAFF. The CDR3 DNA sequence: TGTGCCAGTTGCAGCAACACTGAAGCTTTCTTT.

The CDR3 here is CATSDPLQGTYGYTF. CDR3 nucleotide sequence: TGTGCCACCAGTGATCCCCTACAGGGAACCTATGGCTACACCTTC. This rearrangement joins TRBV24-1 to TRBJ1-2, with D possibly TRBD1 on 6 matching bases. Germline lookup yields CDR1 KGHDR and CDR2 SFDVKD. V lost 3 bases and J lost 4, with 14 bases in between. The CDR3 covers 15 residues.

CDR3 sequence reads: CASSRDRGLSAFF. The CDR3 coding sequence is TGTGCCAGCAGCCGCGATCGGGGGCTGTCCGCTTTCTTT. This chain joins TRBV6-5 and TRBJ1-1, with D perhaps matching TRBD1 (6 bases). Germline loops: CDR1 MNHEY, CDR2 SVGAGI. The CDR3 is made up of 13 amino acids. V was pared by 6 bases and J by 11 bases, with 19 bases between.